This T cell receptor (beta chain) was identified in a study of beta chain features in type 1 diabetes. Findings of the study overall: Insertion counts at VDJ junctions were lower in type 1 diabetes patients, who also showed more deletions there. Type 1 diabetes patients had TCRB CDR3s that were shorter (moderately but significantly so) in all four CD4+ subsets.

What was sequenced were expressed TCRB transcripts, since all of the isolated RNA had been reverse transcribed. Using immunoSEQ multiplex PCR, the repertoire was profiled, and TCRdb retains in-frame clones only, with some absent. Counted here are under 300,000 clones, approximately 14% occurring once; the ten biggest clones make up almost 0.02%. Regarding this clone: Its matching antigen is unknown.

Input material: naive CD4+ T cells from blood. This clonotype was obtained from a young man with type 1 diabetes.

The CDR3 spells CASSHPGQGVGSYNSPLHF. The CDR3 DNA is TGTGCCAGCAGCCACCCGGGACAGGGGGTAGGCTCCTATAATTCACCCCTCCACTTT. V and J are TRBV16 and TRBJ1-6; 11 nucleotides match TRBD1. Losses at the gene ends were 3 bases for V and 0 bases for J; bases not matched to a gene: 7. This CDR3 is 19 amino acids long. Germline loops: CDR1 KGHSY, CDR2 FQNENV.